The clone carrying this T cell receptor (beta chain) has just a few counts. Its antigen is not identified. This record belongs to a study of cytomegalovirus exposure and HLA in healthy donors. Study background: Per a later analysis, the roughly 690 first-cohort and under 150 validation repertoires shared one platform.

V lost 0 bases, J lost 3 bases, and 4 bases stayed unmatched. CDR1 MGHRA and CDR2 YSYEKL come from the germline V gene. The CDR3 is made up of 15 amino acids. Clones were read by immunoSEQ multiplex PCR, and TCRdb kept only the in-frame ones, dropping some. The sample consists of approximately 230,000 clones, 87% of them appearing once. Study-level results: The study recorded more than 150 TCR beta chains that were cytomegalovirus-associated. Despite most TCR sequences being rare, some public TCRs occurred in many donors.

From the roughly 120-subject validation cohort, which was separate from the roughly 710-subject first cohort, the donors were drawn. Source material: PBMCs. V gene TRBV4-1 combines with J gene TRBJ1-2; 7 bases map to TRBD1. This clonotype was obtained from a man aged 18 to 29 in good health and CMV-seropositive. CDR3 nucleotide sequence: TGCGCCAGCAGCCAAGAAGGGGACAGCTACTATGGCTACACCTTC. Amino acid sequence: CASSQEGDSYYGYTF.